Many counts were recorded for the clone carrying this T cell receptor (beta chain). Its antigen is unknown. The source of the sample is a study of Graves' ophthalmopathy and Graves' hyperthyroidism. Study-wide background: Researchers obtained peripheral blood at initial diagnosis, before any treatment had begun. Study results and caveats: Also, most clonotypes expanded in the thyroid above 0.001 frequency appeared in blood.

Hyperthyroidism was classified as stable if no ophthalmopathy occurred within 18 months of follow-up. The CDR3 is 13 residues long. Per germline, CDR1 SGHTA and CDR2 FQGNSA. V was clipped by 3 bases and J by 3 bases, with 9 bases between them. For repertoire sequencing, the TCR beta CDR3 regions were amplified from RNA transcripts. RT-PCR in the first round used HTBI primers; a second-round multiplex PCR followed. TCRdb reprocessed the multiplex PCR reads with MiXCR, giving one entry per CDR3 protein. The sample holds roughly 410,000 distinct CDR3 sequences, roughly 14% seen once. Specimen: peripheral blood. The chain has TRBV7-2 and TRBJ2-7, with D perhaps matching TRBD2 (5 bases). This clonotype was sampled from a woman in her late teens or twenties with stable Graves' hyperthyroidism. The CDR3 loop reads CASSFGLNYEQYF. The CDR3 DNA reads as TGTGCCAGCAGCTTTGGACTCAACTACGAGCAGTACTTC.